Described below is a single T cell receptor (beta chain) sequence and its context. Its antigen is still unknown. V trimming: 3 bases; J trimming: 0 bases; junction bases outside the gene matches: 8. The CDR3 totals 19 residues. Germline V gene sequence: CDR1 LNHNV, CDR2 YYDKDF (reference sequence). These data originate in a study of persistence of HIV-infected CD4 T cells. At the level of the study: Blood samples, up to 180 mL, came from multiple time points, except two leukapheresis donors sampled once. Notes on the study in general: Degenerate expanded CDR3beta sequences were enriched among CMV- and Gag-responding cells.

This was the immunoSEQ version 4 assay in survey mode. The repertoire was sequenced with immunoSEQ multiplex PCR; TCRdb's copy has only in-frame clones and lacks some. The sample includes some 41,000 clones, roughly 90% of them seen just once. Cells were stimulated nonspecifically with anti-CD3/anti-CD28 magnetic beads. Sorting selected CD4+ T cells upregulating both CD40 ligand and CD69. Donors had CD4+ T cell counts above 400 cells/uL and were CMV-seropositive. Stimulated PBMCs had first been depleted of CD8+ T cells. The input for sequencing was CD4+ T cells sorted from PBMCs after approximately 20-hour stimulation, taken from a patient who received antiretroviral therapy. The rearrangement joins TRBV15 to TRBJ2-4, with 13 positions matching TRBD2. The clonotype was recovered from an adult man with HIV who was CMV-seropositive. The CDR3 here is CATSRELAGGSSAKNIQYF. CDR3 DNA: TGTGCCACCAGCAGGGAACTAGCGGGAGGGTCCTCAGCCAAAAACATTCAGTACTTC.